The next 3 T cell receptor beta chains were all read from a single sample in a study of cytomegalovirus exposure and HLA in healthy donors. A multiplex PCR was run with 60 Vbeta primers and 13 Jbeta primers. Measured with immunoSEQ multiplex PCR; TCRdb has only the in-frame clones, and not every one. The sample records 150,000 to 200,000 clones, about 71% being singletons. Sequenced sample: PBMCs. All receptors come from a man aged 45-65 years in good health and CMV-seronegative.

The gene calls are TRBV6-5 and TRBJ1-1; the match to TRBD1 covers 9 bases. The CDR3 has 15 residues. V trimming: 2 bases; J trimming: 4 bases; junction bases outside the gene matches: 5. Germline V gene lookup returns CDR1 MNHEY and CDR2 SVGAGI. This CDR3 reads CASSYHRGRGTEAFF. DNA of the CDR3: TGTGCCAGCAGTTACCACAGGGGGCGCGGCACTGAAGCTTTCTTT.

V and J are TRBV5-6 and TRBJ2-7; 9 bases fit TRBD1. After removal of 1 base from V and 7 bases from J, the junction contained 9 bases not matched to a gene. The CDR3 extends over 15 amino acids. CDR1 and CDR2 (germline): SGHDT, YYEEEE. Here the CDR3 DNA reads TGTGCCAGCAGCTTGTGGGGACAGGGTACCCCAGAGCAGTACTTC. It codes for CASSLWGQGTPEQYF.

CDR3 in DNA: TGTGCCAGCAGCTTAGACAGAGCAACTAATGAAAAACTGTTTTTT. Its translation is CASSLDRATNEKLFF. The chain carries TRBV7-2 and TRBJ1-4, with unresolved D. Germline V gives CDR1 SGHTA, CDR2 FQGNSA. The CDR3 is 15 amino acids. Trimming cost V 1 base and J 0 bases, with 6 bases left between them.